This passage covers 29 T cell receptor beta chains from one sample sequenced in a study of STAT5B mutations in CD4+ large granular lymphocyte leukemia. The method was immunoSEQ multiplex PCR; TCRdb's version includes in-frame clones alone and lacks a portion of them. The data hold about 30,000 clones, with roughly three quarters observed a single time. What was sequenced was CD4+ T cells from blood buffy coats. These receptors came from a human donor in good health.

The J gene is TRBJ2-5, the V gene TRBV14; TRBD2 agrees at 7 bases. V was pared by 4 bases and J by 4 bases, with 6 bases of the junction left unmatched. Germline V gene lookup returns CDR1 SGHDN and CDR2 FVKESK. The CDR3 has 14 residues. CDR3 in DNA: TGTGCCAGCAGCCCGGGACTAAGGAGAGAGACCCAGTACTTC. This sequence encodes CASSPGLRRETQYF. The full variable domain, its missing parts supplied by reference TRBV14 and TRBJ2-5, is EAGVTQFPSHSVIEKGQTVTLRCDPISGHDNLYWYRRVMGKEIKFLLHFVKESKQDESGMPNNRFLAERTGGTYSTLKVQPAELEDSGVYFCASSPGLRRETQYFGPGTRLLVL.

This clone has more than one count but fewer than ten. This chain links TRBV7-9 with TRBJ1-1, with 9 bases lining up with TRBD1. Per germline, CDR1 SEHNR and CDR2 FQNEAQ (reference sequence). There are 14 residues in the CDR3. Losses at the gene ends were 5 bases for V and 1 base for J; bases not matched to a gene: 2. The CDR3 is CASSPGQGNTEAFF. The CDR3 DNA reads TGTGCCAGCAGCCCGGGACAGGGGAACACTGAAGCTTTCTTT. Looking up the rest from reference TRBV7-9 and TRBJ1-1 gives the full variable domain: DTGVSQNPRHKITKRGQNVTFRCDPISEHNRLYWYRQTLGQGPEFLTYFQNEAQLEKSRLLSDRFSAERPKGSFSTLEIQRTEQGDSAMYLCASSPGQGNTEAFFGQGTRLTVV.

The V gene is TRBV28, the J gene TRBJ2-7, with 8 bases matching TRBD2. V lost 6 bases and J lost 2; bases outside the gene matches: 21. The CDR3 loop spans 19 amino acids. In germline, CDR1 is MDHEN, CDR2 SYDVKM. CDR3 DNA sequence: TGTGCCAGCAGCCTACTCCCCGGGAGGGAAAAACAGACTACCTACGAGCAGTACTTC. This gives the protein CASSLLPGREKQTTYEQYF.

In regard to this clone: The sample has other DNA sequences that encode this CDR3 too. The chain employs TRBV29-1 and TRBJ1-1; perhaps TRBD1 as D (5 bases). The CDR3 totals 14 residues. The V gene's germline CDR1 is SQVTM and CDR2 ANQGSEA. V was shortened by 4 bases and J by 0 bases, with 12 bases between the two germline ends. The DNA of the CDR3 is TGCAGCGTTGTGGGGGTAGACCTGAACACTGAAGCTTTCTTT. This translates into CSVVGVDLNTEAFF. The full variable domain, its missing parts supplied by reference TRBV29-1 and TRBJ1-1, is SAVISQKPSRDICQRGTSLTIQCQVDSQVTMMFWYRQQPGQSLTLIATANQGSEATYESGFVIDKFPISRPNLTFSTLTVSNMSPEDSSIYLCSVVGVDLNTEAFFGQGTRLTVV.

V is TRBV28 and J is TRBJ1-5; the D is unclear. This CDR3 region has 14 residues. Per germline, CDR1 MDHEN and CDR2 SYDVKM. The CDR3: CATRGPGWYQPQHF. DNA for the CDR3: TGTGCGACCCGAGGTCCGGGATGGTATCAGCCCCAGCATTTT.

CDR3 nucleotide sequence: TGTGCCAGCAGCTTCTTTTTACCGGCTGGCAACGAGCAGTACTTC. Translating gives CASSFFLPAGNEQYF. The rearrangement joins TRBV13 to TRBJ2-7; D call uncertain. Per the germline V gene, CDR1 is PRHDT and CDR2 is FYEKMQ (reference sequence). This CDR3 is built from 15 residues. With 3 bases removed from V and 5 bases from J, the gap between germline ends came to 17 bases.

A note on this clone: Mismatch with germline at one junction end may stem from a read error. The V call is TRBV19, the J call TRBJ1-5; 8 bases map to TRBD1. The CDR3 is 16 amino acids. Germline lookup yields CDR1 LNHDA and CDR2 SQIVND (reference sequence). Here the CDR3 DNA reads TGTGCCAGTAGCATAGTGTCCGGGACAGGTAACCAGCCCCAGCATTTT. This translates into CASSIVSGTGNQPQHF.

This clone showed up just a few times. The chain is built from TRBV10-1 and TRBJ2-7; 14 bases align to TRBD2. CDR3 length equals 18 residues. V shed 6 bases and J 2 bases; nucleotides not matched to a gene: 12. Germline V gives CDR1 WNHNN, CDR2 SYGVQD (reference sequence). CDR3 in DNA: TGCGCCAGCAGCGATAGGACTAGCGGGAGGCCGACTGCCTACGAGCAGTACTTC. Translating it yields CASSDRTSGRPTAYEQYF.

Here the CDR3 reads CASSIRTSSYEQYF. For the CDR3, the DNA is TGTGCCAGCAGCATAAGGACTAGCTCCTACGAGCAGTACTTC. The chain joins TRBV7-8 to TRBJ2-7; 7 bases fit TRBD2. The V segment lost 5 bases and the J segment 0 bases; nucleotides outside the gene matches: 4. Germline values: CDR1 SGHVS, CDR2 FQNEAQ. This CDR3 is built from 14 residues.

The chain links TRBV7-9 to TRBJ1-1; possibly TRBD1 for D (5 bases). There are 16 residues in the CDR3. Trimming pared 3 bases from V and 4 bases from J, leaving 18 bases between. Germline assignment: CDR1 SEHNR and CDR2 FQNEAQ (reference sequence). The CDR3 is CASSLLTQGRGTEAFF. The CDR3 nucleotides read TGTGCCAGCAGCTTGCTCACTCAGGGCCGGGGCACTGAAGCTTTCTTT.

This CDR3 is CASSWDRPRPGELFF. Written as DNA, the CDR3 is TGTGCCAGCAGTTGGGACAGGCCCCGGCCCGGGGAGCTGTTTTTT. The chain uses TRBV6-1 and TRBJ2-2; 8 positions match TRBD1. V was clipped by 5 bases and J by 6 bases; unmatched bases: 8. This CDR3 is built from 15 residues. The germline V gene encodes CDR1 MNHNS and CDR2 SASEGT.

This chain links TRBV6-5 with TRBJ1-2, with D unclear. Germline V gives CDR1 MNHEY, CDR2 SVGAGI. CDR3 length: 13 amino acids. The ends were cut back, 8 bases at V and 10 bases at J, with 20 bases in the middle. The CDR3 nucleotides are TGTGCCAGCCGATCTCCCCAGCGAAATGTCTACACCTTC. It translates to CASRSPQRNVYTF.

The chain is built from TRBV18 and TRBJ2-2; TRBD2 aligns across 13 bases. Per germline, CDR1 KGHSH and CDR2 LQKENI. This CDR3 comprises 16 residues. After removal of 1 base from V and 4 bases from J, the junction contained 0 bases not matched to a gene. Here the CDR3 reads CASSPRTSGGTGELFF. DNA for the CDR3: TGTGCCAGCTCACCACGGACTAGCGGGGGCACCGGGGAGCTGTTTTTT. Full variable domain (missing parts from reference TRBV18 and TRBJ2-2): NAGVMQNPRHLVRRRGQEARLRCSPMKGHSHVYWYRQLPEEGLKFMVYLQKENIIDESGMPKERFSAEFPKEGPSILRIQQVVRGDSAAYFCASSPRTSGGTGELFFGEGSRLTVL.

The chain links TRBV6-5 to TRBJ2-3, with D uncertain. The V gene lost 5 bases and the J gene lost 1 base, with 7 bases spanning the gap. CDR1 is MNHEY, CDR2 SVGAGI, per germline. This CDR3 is 13 amino acids long. CDR3 sequence (DNA): TGTGCCAGCAGTCCAGTGGGCACAGATACGCAGTATTTT. Residues: CASSPVGTDTQYF.

This sequence joins TRBV27 and TRBJ2-2, with D unresolved. The CDR3 runs 14 residues. The V and J ends lost 2 bases and 4 bases respectively, with 8 bases between them. CDR1 and CDR2 (germline): MNHEY, SMNVEV (reference sequence). In DNA form, the CDR3 reads TGTGCCAGCAGTTTAAATCGGGTCACCGGGGAGCTGTTTTTT. It codes for CASSLNRVTGELFF.

J is TRBJ1-1 and V is TRBV29-1; D may be TRBD1 (6 bases). The germline gives CDR1 SQVTM, CDR2 ANQGSEA. The CDR3 loop spans 13 amino acids. The V end lost 8 bases, the J end lost 1 base, and 14 bases lay between the germline ends. The CDR3 is CSTPGAGNTEAFF. CDR3 nucleotides: TGCAGCACCCCGGGGGCGGGGAACACTGAAGCTTTCTTT.

V is TRBV9 and J is TRBJ2-6; the D call may be TRBD1 or TRBD2 (7 bases each). Germline V gene sequence: CDR1 SGDLS, CDR2 YYNGEE. The CDR3 sequence is 17 residues long. V dropped 4 bases and J dropped 2 bases, with 16 bases sitting between them. The CDR3 loop is CASSLRGGGTGANVLTF. As DNA, the CDR3 is TGTGCCAGCAGCCTAAGGGGAGGGGGCACTGGGGCCAACGTCCTGACTTTC. Based on the CDR3 plus reference TRBV9 and TRBJ2-6, the full variable domain is DSGVTQTPKHLITATGQRVTLRCSPRSGDLSVYWYQQSLDQGLQFLIQYYNGEERAKGNILERFSAQQFPDLHSELNLSSLELGDSALYFCASSLRGGGTGANVLTFGAGSRLTVL.

This chain links TRBV7-6 with TRBJ1-4; D call uncertain. The CDR3 length is 14 residues. Germline V gene data show CDR1 as SGHVS and CDR2 as FNYEAQ. V was trimmed by 5 bases and J by 5 bases, leaving 12 bases between them. CDR3 residues: CASSPHYGNEKLFF. DNA for the CDR3: TGTGCCAGCAGCCCACACTATGGGAATGAAAAACTGTTTTTT.

This chain uses TRBV27 with TRBJ1-5; a weak D match, TRBD1 (5 bases). V was shortened by 5 bases and J by 1 base, with 12 bases between the two germline ends. The length of the CDR3 is 15 residues. Germline lookup yields CDR1 MNHEY and CDR2 SMNVEV (reference sequence). CDR3 nucleotides: TGTGCCAGCAGTGCCTCCCGGGACAGCAATCAGCCCCAGCATTTT. Its translation: CASSASRDSNQPQHF.

This clone has only one observation. The CDR3 reads CASRRTSGSDEQFF. CDR3 DNA sequence: TGTGCCAGTAGAAGGACTAGCGGGAGCGATGAGCAGTTCTTC. The V gene is TRBV19, the J gene TRBJ2-1; 13 bases are a match to TRBD2. CDR3 length: 14 amino acids. V lost 6 bases and J lost 8; bases outside the gene matches: 4. Germline V lookup: CDR1 LNHDA, CDR2 SQIVND (reference sequence).

J is TRBJ1-4 and V is TRBV4-3; weak D call: TRBD1 (5 bases). The CDR3 totals 15 residues. V dropped 1 base and J dropped 8 bases, with 14 bases sitting between them. Germline CDR1 is LGHNA and CDR2 is YSLEER. DNA for the CDR3: TGCGCCAGCAGCCAAGTTCTCCGGGACGAGGAAAAACTGTTTTTT. Protein: CASSQVLRDEEKLFF.

The chain uses TRBV30 and TRBJ2-5; 11 nucleotides line up with TRBD2. V shed 8 bases and J 5 bases; nucleotides not matched to a gene: 7. CDR3 length equals 13 residues. Germline CDR1 and CDR2: GTSNPN and SVGIG (reference sequence). The DNA of the CDR3 is TGTGCCCGCTCTAGCGGGGGGATGGAGACCCAGTACTTC. Protein product: CARSSGGMETQYF.

The chain combines TRBV6-1 with TRBJ2-4; no clear D. In germline, CDR1 is MNHNS, CDR2 SASEGT. The CDR3 has 14 amino acids. V lost 1 base and J 6 bases, leaving 10 bases between the germline ends. The CDR3 here is CASSEGTGGNIQYF. The CDR3 DNA is TGTGCCAGCAGTGAAGGGACCGGCGGAAACATTCAGTACTTC.

This clone came up once. The rearrangement joins TRBV19 to TRBJ1-4; tentatively, D is TRBD1 (5 bases). V lost 6 bases, J lost 7 bases, and 9 bases lay in between. Germline-derived CDR1 and CDR2 are LNHDA and SQIVND (reference sequence). The CDR3 totals 12 residues. CDR3 coding DNA: TGTGCCAGTAGGCAGGGTTCTGAAAAACTGTTTTTT. Translated: CASRQGSEKLFF.

This clone was seen more than once but under ten times. The chain uses TRBV5-4 and TRBJ1-5, with 8 positions matching TRBD1. The CDR3 extends over 14 amino acids. Germline CDR1 is SGHNT and CDR2 is YYREEE (reference sequence). Germline trimming cut 2 bases from V and 6 bases from J; bases unmatched to any gene: 4. CDR3 protein: CASSFQGAGQPQHF. The CDR3 DNA reads as TGTGCCAGCAGCTTTCAGGGGGCGGGTCAGCCCCAGCATTTT. Together with reference TRBV5-4 and TRBJ1-5, the CDR3 gives the full variable domain: ETGVTQSPTHLIKTRGQQVTLRCSSQSGHNTVSWYQQALGQGPQFIFQYYREEENGRGNFPPRFSGLQFPNYSSELNVNALELDDSALYLCASSFQGAGQPQHFGDGTRLSIL.

This chain connects TRBV28 to TRBJ2-4; TRBD2 is a possible D gene (7 bases). The CDR3 sequence is 14 residues long. Germline V gene data show CDR1 as MDHEN and CDR2 as SYDVKM. CDR3 sequence: CATGGAVAKNIQYF. Here the CDR3 DNA reads TGTGCTACGGGGGGCGCGGTTGCCAAAAACATTCAGTACTTC.

The gene calls are TRBV19 and TRBJ2-3; unclear D gene. V lost 5 bases to trimming and J lost 1 base, with 7 bases between them. This CDR3 is 13 amino acids long. Germline values: CDR1 LNHDA, CDR2 SQIVND (reference sequence). The CDR3 loop reads CASSVIRTDTQYF. The CDR3 DNA follows: TGTGCCAGTAGTGTGATCCGCACAGATACGCAGTATTTT.

V usage is TRBV19 and J usage is TRBJ1-5; the match to TRBD1 covers 8 bases. The germline gives CDR1 LNHDA, CDR2 SQIVND (reference sequence). The CDR3 consists of 17 residues. V dropped 1 base and J dropped 8; count of bases not matched to a gene: 13. Written as DNA, the CDR3 is TGTGCCAGTAGTATAGTATTTGTTGGGAACAGGGGGGAGCCCCAGCATTTT. Its protein is CASSIVFVGNRGEPQHF.

The gene calls are TRBV5-4 and TRBJ2-7; 8 bases line up with TRBD1. V lost 3 bases and J lost 7; bases outside the gene matches: 12. This CDR3 is built from 15 residues. Germline CDR1 and CDR2: SGHNT and YYREEE (reference sequence). CDR3: CASSWGGRGRGEQYF. DNA of the CDR3: TGTGCCAGCAGCTGGGGCGGCAGGGGGCGAGGGGAGCAGTACTTC.